A single sample is the source of the 21 T cell receptor beta chains below, sequenced in a study of cytomegalovirus exposure and HLA in healthy donors. PCR amplification relied on 60 Vbeta primers (plus 13 Jbeta primers). Sequencing used immunoSEQ multiplex PCR; TCRdb keeps in-frame clones, though not all of them. The sample yields 100,000 to 150,000 clones, 80% seen once. Sequenced sample: PBMCs. Receptors were obtained from a middle-aged woman in good health and CMV-seronegative.

CDR3 region: CASSSTGTSGSPYNEQFF. The CDR3 DNA is TGTGCCAGCAGCTCTACCGGGACTAGCGGGAGCCCATACAATGAGCAGTTCTTC. V and J are TRBV7-2 and TRBJ2-1, with 14 bases aligning to TRBD2. The CDR3 is 18 amino acids. V shed 4 bases and J 4 bases; nucleotides not matched to a gene: 9. Looked up from germline, CDR1 is SGHTA and CDR2 is FQGNSA. Filled out from reference TRBV7-2 and TRBJ2-1, the complete variable domain reads GAGVSQSPSNKVTEKGKDVELRCDPISGHTALYWYRQSLGQGLEFLIYFQGNSAPDKSGLPSDRFSAERTGGSVSTLTIQRTQQEDSAVYLCASSSTGTSGSPYNEQFFGPGTRLTVL.

This chain links TRBV28 with TRBJ2-1; 10 positions agree with TRBD2. Germline values: CDR1 MDHEN, CDR2 SYDVKM. The CDR3 loop spans 16 amino acids. Germline trimming cut 6 bases from V and 4 bases from J; bases unmatched to any gene: 9. CDR3 DNA: TGTGCCAGCAGGCCGGGACTAGCGCCATTATACAATGAGCAGTTCTTC. Translation: CASRPGLAPLYNEQFF.

This sequence joins TRBV15 and TRBJ1-1, with 8 bases identical to TRBD1. The CDR3 extends over 13 amino acids. CDR1 and CDR2 from the germline V gene are LNHNV and YYDKDF (reference sequence). V dropped 5 bases and J dropped 7; count of bases not matched to a gene: 6. The CDR3 loop is CATSPDRGLEAFF. The CDR3 DNA follows: TGTGCCACCAGCCCCGACAGGGGCCTTGAAGCTTTCTTT.

This chain joins TRBV4-3 and TRBJ2-7; D call uncertain. This CDR3 spans 16 amino acids. V lost 1 base and J 0 bases, leaving 13 bases between the germline ends. Germline values: CDR1 LGHNA, CDR2 YSLEER. CDR3 bases: TGCGCCAGCAGCCAAGTGTACGGTCTGAGCTCCTACGAGCAGTACTTC. Its protein is CASSQVYGLSSYEQYF.

For the CDR3, the DNA is TGTGCCAGCAGCGGGAGGCCAGGACAGGGGGTTTACGAGCAGTACTTC. Translation gives CASSGRPGQGVYEQYF. The chain couples TRBV9 to TRBJ2-7; TRBD1 matches 10 bases. CDR3 length equals 16 residues. Germline V gene sequence: CDR1 SGDLS, CDR2 YYNGEE. Trimming removed 3 bases from V and 4 bases from J; junction bases left unmatched: 10.

The chain uses TRBV19 and TRBJ1-5, with 8 nucleotides matching TRBD1. The CDR3 consists of 15 residues. Trimming cost V 3 bases and J 3 bases; bases outside gene matches: 4. From germline, CDR1 is LNHDA and CDR2 SQIVND (reference sequence). CDR3 DNA: TGTGCCAGTAGTATGTCGGGACAGGACAATCAGCCCCAGCATTTT. Translated, it gives CASSMSGQDNQPQHF.

The rearrangement uses TRBV2 and TRBJ1-1; no definite D call. The CDR3 loop spans 15 amino acids. Germline CDR1 reads SNHLY; CDR2 reads FYNNEI. The germline V and J ends were trimmed by 0 bases and 1 base, with 9 bases remaining between them. The CDR3 loop reads CASSEATGGNTEAFF. The CDR3 nucleotides are TGTGCCAGCAGTGAAGCGACGGGAGGGAACACTGAAGCTTTCTTT.

This sequence joins TRBV6-5 and TRBJ1-4; 8 positions match TRBD1. The CDR3 is 15 residues long. V lost 5 bases, J lost 10 bases, and 12 bases stayed unmatched. Germline V gene lookup returns CDR1 MNHEY and CDR2 SVGAGI. The CDR3 sequence is CASSTSGGTLGKLFF. As DNA, the CDR3 is TGTGCCAGCAGTACATCAGGGGGCACACTGGGAAAACTGTTTTTT.

The chain carries TRBV2 and TRBJ2-1; TRBD2 matches at 9 bases. The CDR3 contains 14 residues. Losses at the gene ends were 4 bases for V and 9 bases for J; bases not matched to a gene: 7. The germline V gene encodes CDR1 SNHLY and CDR2 FYNNEI. The CDR3, as DNA: TGTGCCAGCAGTGTGGATAGCGGGAGTGGTGAGCAGTTCTTC. It codes for CASSVDSGSGEQFF.

The V and J genes are TRBV28 and TRBJ2-7; 10 nucleotides line up with TRBD2. Germline lookup yields CDR1 MDHEN and CDR2 SYDVKM. This CDR3 is built from 19 residues. The V segment lost 2 bases and the J segment 4 bases; nucleotides outside the gene matches: 17. In nucleotides, the CDR3 is TGTGCCAGCAGTTTAGGATACGATAGCGGGAGGTGGCTCGAGTACGAGCAGTACTTC. It is translated as CASSLGYDSGRWLEYEQYF.

The CDR3, as DNA: TGTGCCAGCAGCCTACCCTTGTTCGGGACTCGTCAAGAGACCCAGTACTTC. Its protein is CASSLPLFGTRQETQYF. The chain carries TRBV7-2 and TRBJ2-5; tentative D call: TRBD2 (6 bases). The CDR3 has 17 amino acids. Germline V gives CDR1 SGHTA, CDR2 FQGNSA. Trimming left V 5 bases short and J 2 bases short, with 21 bases between.

V is TRBV15 and J is TRBJ2-5; D is possibly TRBD1 (6 bases). This CDR3 region has 15 residues. The V end lost 4 bases, the J end lost 2 bases, and 14 bases lay between the germline ends. The germline CDR1 and CDR2 sequences are LNHNV and YYDKDF (reference sequence). This CDR3 is CATSTLGGPQETQYF. CDR3 coding DNA: TGTGCCACCAGCACATTAGGGGGTCCGCAAGAGACCCAGTACTTC.

This clone was counted a few times. This chain uses TRBV6-5 with TRBJ1-1; a possible D gene is TRBD1 (6 bases). There are 13 residues in the CDR3. V was shortened by 5 bases and J by 2 bases, with 9 bases between the two germline ends. Germline CDR1 is MNHEY and CDR2 is SVGAGI. CDR3 DNA: TGTGCCAGCAGTCTGGGACACAACACTGAAGCTTTCTTT. As protein: CASSLGHNTEAFF.

The rearrangement links TRBV5-1 to TRBJ2-5; TRBD2 matches at 8 bases. The J segment lost 4 bases and the V segment lost 3 bases, leaving 11 bases of the junction unmatched. The germline gives CDR1 SGHRS, CDR2 YFSETQ. This CDR3 contains 16 residues. The CDR3, as DNA: TGCGCCAGCAGCTCCCCCCGGGAGGGACCCCCAGAGACCCAGTACTTC. Its protein is CASSSPREGPPETQYF. The variable domain in full, completed from reference TRBV5-1 and TRBJ2-5, reads KAGVTQTPRYLIKTRGQQVTLSCSPISGHRSVSWYQQTPGQGLQFLFEYFSETQRNKGNFPGRFSGRQFSNSRSEMNVSTLELGDSALYLCASSSPREGPPETQYFGPGTRLLVL.

This clone was picked up a small number of times. In DNA, the CDR3 is TGTGCCAGCAGCTTGGTAGGACAGGTGAACACTGAAGCTTTCTTT. This encodes CASSLVGQVNTEAFF. The V gene is TRBV5-5, the J gene TRBJ1-1, with 7 bases identical to TRBD1. The CDR3 is 15 residues long. V gave up 0 bases and J gave up 0 bases; unmatched junction bases: 2. Germline V gives CDR1 SGHKS, CDR2 YYEKEE (reference sequence).

The V gene is TRBV28, the J gene TRBJ2-3, with 11 bases that match TRBD2. From germline, CDR1 is MDHEN and CDR2 SYDVKM. V dropped 2 bases and J dropped 10; count of bases not matched to a gene: 5. The CDR3 consists of 14 residues. The CDR3 sequence is CASSLGLAGGAQYF. For the CDR3, the DNA is TGTGCCAGCAGTTTAGGTCTAGCGGGAGGAGCGCAGTATTTT.

The chain carries TRBV19 and TRBJ1-5; 9 bases map to TRBD1. The CDR3 totals 16 residues. J lost 4 bases, V lost 7 bases, and 11 bases had no gene match. The V gene's germline CDR1 is LNHDA and CDR2 SQIVND (reference sequence). CDR3 loop: CASTDTGGSANQPQHF. CDR3 bases: TGTGCCAGTACCGATACAGGGGGCAGTGCGAATCAGCCCCAGCATTTT.

The genes are TRBV27 and TRBJ2-7, with TRBD1 as a possible D gene (5 bases). Germline CDR1 and CDR2: MNHEY and SMNVEV (reference sequence). V lost 2 bases, J lost 7 bases, and 15 bases lay in between. The CDR3 covers 14 residues. In nucleotides, the CDR3 is TGTGCCAGCAGTTTAACTCCAGGGATCGGGGAGCAGTACTTC. This sequence encodes CASSLTPGIGEQYF.

V is TRBV11-2 and J is TRBJ2-6, with a weak D call TRBD1 (5 bases). CDR1 and CDR2 (germline): SGHAT, FQNNGV. Trimming removed 5 bases from V and 1 base from J, with 21 bases in between. This CDR3 contains 19 residues. The CDR3 protein is CASSPRAAGLGSGANVLTF. CDR3 nucleotide sequence: TGTGCCAGCAGCCCCCGGGCCGCAGGGTTGGGTTCTGGGGCCAACGTCCTGACTTTC.

Of note for this clone: The junction departs from germline at one end; a sequencing error may be responsible. This chain links TRBV7-7 with TRBJ2-7; D possibly corresponds to TRBD1 (5 bases). This CDR3 has 13 residues. From germline, CDR1 is SSHAT and CDR2 FNYEAQ (reference sequence). CDR3 region: CASSPAGTYEQYF. The DNA for the CDR3 is TGTGCTAGCAGCCCCGCAGGGACCTACGAGCAGTACTTC.

As for this clone: Other DNA sequences in this specimen translate into the identical CDR3. The chain links TRBV5-6 to TRBJ2-7; tentative D call: TRBD1 (6 bases). With 2 bases removed from V and 1 base from J, the gap between germline ends came to 7 bases. The germline CDR1 and CDR2 sequences are SGHDT and YYEEEE. The CDR3 extends over 13 amino acids. The chain's CDR3 is CASSLGQSYEQYF. The CDR3 DNA reads TGTGCCAGCAGCTTAGGACAGTCCTACGAGCAGTACTTC.